This T cell receptor (beta chain) came from a study of shared clonotypes between healthy human individuals. Study-wide context: Donors had three CD4 naive, three CD4 memory, two CD8 naive and one CD8 memory plate apiece.

In the case of this clone: Its antigen is not identified.

The CDR3 contains 13 residues. Trimming took 1 base from V and 6 from J, leaving 9 bases between them. Germline V gene data show CDR1 as SQVTM and CDR2 as ANQGSEA. Findings of the study overall: When naive CD4 clonotypes were compared across a handful of donors, 4% to 5.5% were shared. Non-shared clonotypes displayed generation probabilities falling below those of clonotypes present in all four donors.

The assay was immunoSEQ multiplex PCR, and TCRdb's table has in-frame clones only and misses some. The sample lists about 330,000 clones; roughly 91% were seen once. The V gene is TRBV29-1, the J gene TRBJ2-2; D not resolved. The specimen sequenced was memory CD8+ T cells sorted from blood. Subset given: CD45RO+ cells pooled with CCR7-negative TemRA cells. The clonotype originates from a man aged 18 to 35 in good health. CDR3 protein: CSVEGWSAGELFF. The CDR3 DNA is TGCAGCGTTGAAGGCTGGTCCGCCGGGGAGCTGTTTTTT.